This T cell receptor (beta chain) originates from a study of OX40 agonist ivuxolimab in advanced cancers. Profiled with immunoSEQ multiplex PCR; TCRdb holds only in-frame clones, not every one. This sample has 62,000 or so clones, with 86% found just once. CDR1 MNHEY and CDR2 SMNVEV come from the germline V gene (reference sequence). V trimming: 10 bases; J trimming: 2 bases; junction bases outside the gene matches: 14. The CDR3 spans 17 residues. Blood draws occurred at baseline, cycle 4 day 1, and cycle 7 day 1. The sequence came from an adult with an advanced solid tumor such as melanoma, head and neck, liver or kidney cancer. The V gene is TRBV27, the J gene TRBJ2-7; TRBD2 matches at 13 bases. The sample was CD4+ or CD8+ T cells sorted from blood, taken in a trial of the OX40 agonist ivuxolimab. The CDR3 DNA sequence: TGTGCCATCGGATCCGGGACTAGCGGGACGAATCCCTACGAGCAGTACTTC. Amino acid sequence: CAIGSGTSGTNPYEQYF.